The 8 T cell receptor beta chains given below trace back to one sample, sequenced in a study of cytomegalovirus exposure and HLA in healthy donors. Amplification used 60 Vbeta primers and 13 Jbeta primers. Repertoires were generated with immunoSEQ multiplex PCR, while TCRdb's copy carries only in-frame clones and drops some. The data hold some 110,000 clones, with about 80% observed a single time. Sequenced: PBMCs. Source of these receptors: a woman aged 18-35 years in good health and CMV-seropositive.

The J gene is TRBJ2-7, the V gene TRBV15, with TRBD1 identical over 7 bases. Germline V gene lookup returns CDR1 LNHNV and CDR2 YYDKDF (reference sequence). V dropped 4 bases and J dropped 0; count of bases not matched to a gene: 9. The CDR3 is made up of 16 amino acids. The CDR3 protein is CATSNPQGTYSYEQYF. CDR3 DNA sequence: TGTGCCACCAGCAATCCACAGGGGACCTACTCCTACGAGCAGTACTTC.

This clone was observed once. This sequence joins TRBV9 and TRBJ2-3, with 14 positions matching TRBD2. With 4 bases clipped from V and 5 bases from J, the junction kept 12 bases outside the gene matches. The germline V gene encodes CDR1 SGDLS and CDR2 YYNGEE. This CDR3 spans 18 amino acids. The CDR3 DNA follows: TGTGCCAGCAGCCCATCCGGGACTAGCGGGAGTATCAAAGATACGCAGTATTTT. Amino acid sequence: CASSPSGTSGSIKDTQYF.

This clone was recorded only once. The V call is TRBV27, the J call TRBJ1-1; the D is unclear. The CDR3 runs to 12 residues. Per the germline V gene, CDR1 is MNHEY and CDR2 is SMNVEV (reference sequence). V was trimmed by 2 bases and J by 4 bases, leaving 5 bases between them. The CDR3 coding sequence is TGTGCCAGCAGTTTAGGTAGCACTGAAGCTTTCTTT. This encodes CASSLGSTEAFF.

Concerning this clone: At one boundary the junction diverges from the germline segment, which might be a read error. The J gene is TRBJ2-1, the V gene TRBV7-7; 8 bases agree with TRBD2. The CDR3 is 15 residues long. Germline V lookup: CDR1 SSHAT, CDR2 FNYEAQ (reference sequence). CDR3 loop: CASSSGRAPSYEQFF. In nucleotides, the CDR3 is TGTGCTAGCAGCTCCGGGAGGGCCCCTTCTTATGAGCAGTTCTTC.

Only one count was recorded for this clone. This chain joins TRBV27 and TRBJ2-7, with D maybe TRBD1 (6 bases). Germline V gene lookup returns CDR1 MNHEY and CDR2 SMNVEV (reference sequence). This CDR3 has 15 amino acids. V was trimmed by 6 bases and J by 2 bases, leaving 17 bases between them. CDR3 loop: CASSLHRDTPYEQYF. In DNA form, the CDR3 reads TGTGCCAGCAGCCTGCACCGGGACACCCCCTACGAGCAGTACTTC.

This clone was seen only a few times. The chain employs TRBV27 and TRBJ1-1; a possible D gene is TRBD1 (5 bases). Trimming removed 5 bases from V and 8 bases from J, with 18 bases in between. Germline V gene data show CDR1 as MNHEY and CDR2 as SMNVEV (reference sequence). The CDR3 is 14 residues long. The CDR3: CASSETGYPPEAFF. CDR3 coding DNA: TGTGCCAGCAGTGAAACAGGTTATCCTCCCGAAGCTTTCTTT.

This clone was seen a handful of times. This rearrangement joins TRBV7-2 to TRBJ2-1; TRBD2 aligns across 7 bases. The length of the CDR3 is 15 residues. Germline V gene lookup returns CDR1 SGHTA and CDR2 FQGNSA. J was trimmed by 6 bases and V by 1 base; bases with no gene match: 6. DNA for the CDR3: TGTGCCAGCAGCTTAGTAGGGAGGGCTCCCAATGAGCAGTTCTTC. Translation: CASSLVGRAPNEQFF.

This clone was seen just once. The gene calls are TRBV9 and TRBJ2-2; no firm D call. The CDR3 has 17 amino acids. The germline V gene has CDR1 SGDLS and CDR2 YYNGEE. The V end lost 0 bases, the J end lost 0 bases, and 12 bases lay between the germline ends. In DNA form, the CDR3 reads TGTGCCAGCAGCGTAGCAACGAGAGATCCGAACACCGGGGAGCTGTTTTTT. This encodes CASSVATRDPNTGELFF.